This T cell receptor (beta chain) was profiled in a study of shared clonotypes between healthy human individuals. Study overall: The donors, two women and a few men, were aged 18 to 49. Every donor yielded three CD4 naive, three CD4 memory, two CD8 naive and one CD8 memory plate.

As regards this clone: The antigen remains unidentified.

V trimming: 0 bases; J trimming: 6 bases; junction bases outside the gene matches: 9. This CDR3 has 16 amino acids. From germline, CDR1 is KGHSH and CDR2 LQKENI. The assay was run at deep level. The repertoire was sequenced with immunoSEQ multiplex PCR; TCRdb's copy has only in-frame clones and lacks some. The sample lists under 1,900,000 clones, approximately 98.5% occurring once. Findings and limits, study-wide: Read depth was anticipated to influence clonotype sharing among donors.

The origin of this receptor is a man under 40 in good health. V is TRBV18 and J is TRBJ2-7, with 9 bases matching TRBD2. The specimen was naive CD4+ T cells sorted from blood. Subset defined: CD45RA+ positively selected. CDR3 amino acids: CASSPPAGLARVEQYF. The CDR3 DNA reads TGTGCCAGCTCACCACCCGCGGGACTAGCTCGGGTCGAGCAGTACTTC.